This T cell receptor beta chain came from a study of T-cell memory formation after mild COVID-19. Study-wide results and limits: Clones contracting over day 15 to 85 were CD4/CD8 balanced, with later expanders leaning CD4+.

Concerning this clonotype: Its antigen remains unidentified.

TCRdb re-called the 5' RACE reads with MiXCR, one entry per CDR3 protein. Among under 550,000 distinct CDR3 sequences listed, about 20% were seen once. There are 15 residues in the CDR3. Trimming shortened V by 4 bases and J by 6 bases, and 17 bases separated the two germline ends. Looked up from germline, CDR1 is LNHNV and CDR2 is YYDKDF (reference sequence). The chain recombines TRBV15 with TRBJ2-3; maybe TRBD1 (6 bases). Sequenced: PBMCs or a T cell subset sorted from them (not recorded which). The receptor's source is an adult woman who had mild COVID-19 (a few samples of this study predate the infection). Cell type and time point are not known. This CDR3 is CATSNLRQATDTQYF. The CDR3, as DNA: TGTGCCACCAGCAACCTAAGACAGGCCACGGATACGCAGTATTTT.